Listed here are 17 T cell receptor beta chains from one sample, sequenced in a study of T cell responses to AZD1222 COVID-19 vaccine (dated by TCRdb to about 2021). The time point label of this sample denotes: baseline before first vaccination. Library generation was performed with the immunoSEQ multiplex PCR assay. TCRdb mirrors the immuneACCESS table, restricted to in-frame sequences. Some clones are absent from its copies; in checked studies, under half trace to an unresolved V gene, and the reason for the others is unknown. This sample lists about 92,000 clones; just over 90% were detected once. About 20% of the sample is in the top ten clones. The sample in question was peripheral blood, obtained on day 0 of AZD1222 vaccination. The receptors were sampled from an adult in good health.

The chain joins TRBV28 to TRBJ2-7; 11 bases fit TRBD2. The CDR3 is made up of 15 amino acids. The ends lost 3 bases at V and 4 bases at J; junction bases unmatched: 5. The germline V gene encodes CDR1 MDHEN and CDR2 SYDVKM. CDR3 bases: TGTGCCAGCAGTTTCCGCCTAGCGGGGGGTTACGAGCAGTACTTC. Its translation: CASSFRLAGGYEQYF. Full variable domain (rest looked up from reference TRBV28 and TRBJ2-7): DVKVTQSSRYLVKRTGEKVFLECVQDMDHENMFWYRQDPGLGLRLIYFSYDVKMKEKGDIPEGYSVSREKKERFSLILESASTNQTSMYLCASSFRLAGGYEQYFGPGTRLTVT.

The gene calls are TRBV20-1 and TRBJ2-1, with 10 bases that match TRBD2. The CDR3 loop spans 15 amino acids. The J segment lost 7 bases and the V segment lost 3 bases, leaving 9 bases of the junction unmatched. CDR1 and CDR2 from the germline V gene are DFQATT and SNEGSKA (reference sequence). The DNA of the CDR3 is TGCAGTGCTAGTGCTAGCGGGGGATCGGTGAATGAGCAGTTCTTC. Its protein is CSASASGGSVNEQFF.

V gene TRBV6-5 combines with J gene TRBJ1-6; no definite D call. The CDR3 contains 15 residues. V was shortened by 7 bases and J by 4 bases, with 14 bases between the two germline ends. CDR1 MNHEY and CDR2 SVGAGI come from the germline V gene. The CDR3 nucleotides are TGTGCCAGCACCAGAGGGAACCCATATAATTCACCCCTCCACTTT. It encodes CASTRGNPYNSPLHF.

This clone was seen more than once but under ten times. The chain is built from TRBV6-1 and TRBJ2-2; D uncertain. The length of the CDR3 is 14 residues. Germline V gene sequence: CDR1 MNHNS, CDR2 SASEGT. V shed 10 bases and J shed 4 bases, with 16 bases lying between them. CDR3 coding DNA: TGTGCCACCCGACGTTCGGAAGGCACCGGGGAGCTGTTTTTT. Encoded protein: CATRRSEGTGELFF.

J is TRBJ2-7 and V is TRBV7-2; D remains unclear. Per germline, CDR1 SGHTA and CDR2 FQGNSA. The CDR3 covers 14 residues. V lost 5 bases, J lost 6 bases, and 17 bases lay in between. The CDR3 sequence is CASSPVWGHSEQYF. CDR3 nucleotide sequence: TGTGCCAGCAGCCCCGTGTGGGGTCACTCCGAGCAGTACTTC. Filled out from reference TRBV7-2 and TRBJ2-7, the complete variable domain reads GAGVSQSPSNKVTEKGKDVELRCDPISGHTALYWYRQSLGQGLEFLIYFQGNSAPDKSGLPSDRFSAERTGGSVSTLTIQRTQQEDSAVYLCASSPVWGHSEQYFGPGTRLTVT.

The chain is built from TRBV29-1 and TRBJ1-1; possible D gene TRBD1, 6 bases. V gave up 4 bases and J gave up 1 base, with 10 bases separating them. The CDR3 is made up of 13 amino acids. The germline V gene encodes CDR1 SQVTM and CDR2 ANQGSEA. The CDR3 sequence is CSVVPGQNTEAFF. CDR3 DNA: TGCAGCGTTGTCCCGGGACAGAACACTGAAGCTTTCTTT.

V usage is TRBV5-8 and J usage is TRBJ1-2; D unresolved. The CDR3 length is 12 residues. V shed 4 bases and J shed 4 bases, with 8 bases lying between them. Germline V gene lookup returns CDR1 SGHTS and CDR2 YDEGEE. The CDR3 coding sequence is TGTGCCAGCAGCGTTAAGGGCTATGGCTACACCTTC. Translation: CASSVKGYGYTF.

V is TRBV6-6 and J is TRBJ1-3; no reliable D call. CDR1 is MNHNY, CDR2 SVGAGI, per germline (reference sequence). CDR3 size: 14 residues. Trimming left V 7 bases short and J 3 bases short, with 13 bases between. CDR3: CASNPLSGGNTIYF. Written as DNA, the CDR3 is TGTGCCAGCAACCCGTTGTCGGGTGGAAACACCATATATTTT.

Only one count was recorded for this clone. The chain carries TRBV19 and TRBJ2-7, with D uncertain. Trimming left V 5 bases short and J 1 base short, with 6 bases between. Germline CDR1 reads LNHDA; CDR2 reads SQIVND (reference sequence). The CDR3 is made up of 12 amino acids. The CDR3 sequence: CASSGQSYEQYF. Written as DNA, the CDR3 is TGTGCCAGTAGTGGGCAGTCCTACGAGCAGTACTTC.

This chain joins TRBV6-5 and TRBJ2-2; D might be TRBD1 (5 bases). CDR1 is MNHEY, CDR2 SVGAGI, per germline. This CDR3 contains 14 residues. Deletions cut 6 bases from V and 1 base from J, with 9 bases between. CDR3 region: CASSLDRNTGELFF. The CDR3 DNA is TGTGCCAGCAGCCTTGACAGGAACACCGGGGAGCTGTTTTTT.

The chain uses TRBV6-2 or TRBV6-3 and TRBJ1-6, with 11 bases identical to TRBD1. The CDR3 extends over 14 amino acids. The V segment lost 5 bases and the J segment 7 bases; nucleotides outside the gene matches: 1. The V gene's germline CDR1 is MNHEY and CDR2 SVGEGT. The CDR3 loop is CASSRTGGNSPLHF. CDR3 DNA sequence: TGTGCCAGCAGTCGGACAGGGGGCAATTCACCCCTCCACTTT.

The chain couples TRBV5-4 to TRBJ2-3; TRBD2 matches 13 bases. The CDR3 consists of 17 residues. V shed 4 bases, J shed 4 bases, and the junction held 9 bases outside the gene matches. In germline, CDR1 is SGHNT, CDR2 YYREEE (reference sequence). This chain's CDR3 is CASSRELAGGLSDTQYF. Here the CDR3 DNA reads TGTGCCAGCAGCCGTGAACTAGCGGGGGGGCTATCAGATACGCAGTATTTT.

This chain connects TRBV6-5 to TRBJ1-2, with 10 bases that match TRBD1. Germline V gene sequence: CDR1 MNHEY, CDR2 SVGAGI. This CDR3 region has 14 residues. The V segment lost 5 bases and the J segment 7 bases; nucleotides outside the gene matches: 7. Written as DNA, the CDR3 is TGTGCCAGCAGTACCGGGACAGGGGCAGGTGGCTACACCTTC. Protein product: CASSTGTGAGGYTF.

The chain employs TRBV2 and TRBJ2-5; D gene ambiguous. Trimming left V 9 bases short and J 2 bases short, with 13 bases between. There are 13 residues in the CDR3. The germline V gene has CDR1 SNHLY and CDR2 FYNNEI. For the CDR3, the DNA is TGTGCCAGTGCCTGGGCAGCACAAGAGACCCAGTACTTC. Its translation is CASAWAAQETQYF.

The V call is TRBV3-1 (or the pseudogene TRBV3-2), the J call TRBJ1-4; D uncertain. Between the trimmed V and J ends, which lost 2 bases and 8 bases, there was a span of 6 bases. This CDR3 spans 12 amino acids. Germline CDR1 is LGHDT and CDR2 is YNNKEL (reference sequence). CDR3 amino acids: CASSQFGEKLFF. CDR3 DNA sequence: TGTGCCAGCAGCCAATTTGGGGAAAAACTGTTTTTT.

The chain couples TRBV5-6 to TRBJ1-2, with D perhaps matching TRBD1 (5 bases). CDR3 size: 12 residues. Germline V gene lookup returns CDR1 SGHDT and CDR2 YYEEEE. V was shortened by 4 bases and J by 8 bases, with 12 bases between the two germline ends. DNA of the CDR3: TGTGCCAGCAGCCCTGGGGGTGGGGGCTACACCTTC. Encoded protein: CASSPGGGGYTF.

This sequence joins TRBV5-4 and TRBJ2-2, with D unresolved. Germline assignment: CDR1 SGHNT and CDR2 YYREEE (reference sequence). V was trimmed by 0 bases and J by 7 bases, leaving 13 bases between them. This CDR3 is 15 amino acids long. The chain's CDR3 is CASSLDRPTHGELFF. The DNA for the CDR3 is TGTGCCAGCAGCTTGGATCGACCGACCCACGGGGAGCTGTTTTTT.